This TCR beta chain was retrieved from a study of control samples from healthy donors and cancer patients. Trimming shortened V by 6 bases and J by 0 bases, and 15 bases separated the two germline ends. This CDR3 has 15 amino acids. TCRdb's table, derived via immunoSEQ multiplex PCR, lists solely in-frame clones and lacks some. The data contain about 150,000 clones, about 94% of them singletons. This TCR was sampled from a man aged 45-65 years in good health. Sequenced: blood. V is TRBV23-1 and J is TRBJ2-7, with D possibly matching TRBD2 (6 bases). TRBV23-1 is noted as an ORF with a role that remains uncertain. The CDR3 DNA is TGCGCCAGCAGATTCCCCGGGACTCTCTCCTACGAGCAGTACTTC. Translation: CASRFPGTLSYEQYF.